This T cell receptor beta chain was retrieved from a study of shared clonotypes between healthy human individuals. Trimming shortened V by 3 bases and J by 5 bases, and 14 bases separated the two germline ends. CDR1 SGHRS and CDR2 YFSETQ come from the germline V gene. This CDR3 contains 14 residues. Of note for this clone: Its antigen is unidentified. This sample also contains other DNA sequences that code for the same CDR3.

Study-wide results and limits: Generally, naive subsets came out with larger estimated richness than memory subsets.

Profiled with immunoSEQ multiplex PCR; TCRdb holds only in-frame clones, not every one. The sample lists 2 million to 2.5 million clones; 90% to 95% were seen once. V and J are TRBV5-1 and TRBJ2-5; D remains unclear. This receptor was taken from a man aged 18 to 30 in good health. Some clones in this sample may be carry-over from other donors' samples. The sequencing sample was made of naive CD4+ T cells from PBMCs. As for subset: CD45RA+ positively selected. For the CDR3, the DNA is TGCGCCAGCAGCTCCCAAGGCTCCGGGGAGACCCAGTACTTC. This encodes CASSSQGSGETQYF.